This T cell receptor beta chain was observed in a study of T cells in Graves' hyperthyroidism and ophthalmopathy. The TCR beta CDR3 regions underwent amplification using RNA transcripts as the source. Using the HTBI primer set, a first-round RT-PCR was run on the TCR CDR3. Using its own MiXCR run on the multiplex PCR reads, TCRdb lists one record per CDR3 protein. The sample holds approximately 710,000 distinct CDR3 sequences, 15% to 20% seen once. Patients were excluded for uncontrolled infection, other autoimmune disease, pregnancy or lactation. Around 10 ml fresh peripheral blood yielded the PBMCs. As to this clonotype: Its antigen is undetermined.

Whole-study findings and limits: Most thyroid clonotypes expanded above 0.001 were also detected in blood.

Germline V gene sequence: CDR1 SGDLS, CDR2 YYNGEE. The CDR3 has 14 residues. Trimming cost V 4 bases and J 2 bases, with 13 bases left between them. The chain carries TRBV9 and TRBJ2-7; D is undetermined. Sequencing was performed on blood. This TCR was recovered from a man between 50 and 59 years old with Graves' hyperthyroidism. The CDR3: CASSPQSTPYEQYF. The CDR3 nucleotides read TGTGCCAGCAGCCCCCAGTCCACCCCCTACGAGCAGTACTTC.